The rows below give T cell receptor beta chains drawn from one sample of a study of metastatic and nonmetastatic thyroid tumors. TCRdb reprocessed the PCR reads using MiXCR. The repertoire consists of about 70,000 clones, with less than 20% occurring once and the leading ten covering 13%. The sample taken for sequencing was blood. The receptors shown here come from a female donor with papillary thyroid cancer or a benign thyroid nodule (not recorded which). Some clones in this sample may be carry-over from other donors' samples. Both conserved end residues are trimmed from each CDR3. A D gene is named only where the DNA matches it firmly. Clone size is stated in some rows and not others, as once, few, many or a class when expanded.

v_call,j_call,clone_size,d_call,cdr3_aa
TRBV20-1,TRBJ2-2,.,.,SADGTGNANTGELF
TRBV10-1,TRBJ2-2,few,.,ASSVILGGSTGELF
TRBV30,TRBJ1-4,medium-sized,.,AWSLGGESEKLF
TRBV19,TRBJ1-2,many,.,ASSIATESNYGYT
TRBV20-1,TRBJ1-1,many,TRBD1,SAHRQGYRGTEAF
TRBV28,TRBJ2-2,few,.,ASSYRGLNTGQLF
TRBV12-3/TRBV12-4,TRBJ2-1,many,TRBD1,ASSLGQESWEQF
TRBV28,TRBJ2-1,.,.,ASRTYRDRGGNEQF
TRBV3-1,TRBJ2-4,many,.,ASSPSDGQGIQY
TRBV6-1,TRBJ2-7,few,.,ASSDFVHEQY
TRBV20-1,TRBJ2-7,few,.,SASPGLSYEQY
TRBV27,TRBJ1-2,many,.,ASSPSGPDGGYT
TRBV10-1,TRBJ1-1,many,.,ASSDQQNTEAF
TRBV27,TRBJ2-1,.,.,ASSTSGSYNEQF
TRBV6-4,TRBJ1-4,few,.,ASSGLQINEKLF
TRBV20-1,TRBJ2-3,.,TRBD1,SATRGTGPTDTQY
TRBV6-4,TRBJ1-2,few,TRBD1,ASSVTQRQGKNYGYT
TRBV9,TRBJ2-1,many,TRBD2,ASSVGLAGSSYNEQF
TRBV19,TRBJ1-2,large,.,ASSIGRAYYGYT
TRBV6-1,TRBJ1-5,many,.,ASRTPKAGSNQPQH
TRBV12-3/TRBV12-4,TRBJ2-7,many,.,ASRREGEDYEQY
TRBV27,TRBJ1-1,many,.,ASSLGGQMNTEAF
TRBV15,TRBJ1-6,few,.,ATSPGYRSPLH
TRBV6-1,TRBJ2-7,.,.,AKLGRPSYEQY
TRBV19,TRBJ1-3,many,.,ASRREPSGNTIY
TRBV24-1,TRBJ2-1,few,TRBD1,ATRGAGTGTNEQF
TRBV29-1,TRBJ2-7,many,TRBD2,SVAIPGLAEQTSSYEQY
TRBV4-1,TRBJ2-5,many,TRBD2,ASSQGGGQETQY
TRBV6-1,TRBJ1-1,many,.,ASRGDVNTEAF
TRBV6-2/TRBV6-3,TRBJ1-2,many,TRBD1,ASSYAKGQLRGGYT
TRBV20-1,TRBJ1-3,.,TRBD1,SARVDPGQGIGNTIY
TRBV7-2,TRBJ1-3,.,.,ASSVSPDTIY
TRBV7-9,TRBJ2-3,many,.,ASSLDRRDTQY
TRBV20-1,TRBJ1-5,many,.,SARDPRGIGLLRNQPQH
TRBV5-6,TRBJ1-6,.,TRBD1,ASSRRDSNSPLH
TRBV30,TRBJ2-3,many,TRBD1,AWRTGGTDTQY
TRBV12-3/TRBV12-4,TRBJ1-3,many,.,ASRKSSGNTIY
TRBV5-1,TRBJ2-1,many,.,ASSLRSSGSYNEQF
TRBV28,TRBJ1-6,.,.,ASRRPIGNANSPLH
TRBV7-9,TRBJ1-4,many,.,ASSLEGGEKLF
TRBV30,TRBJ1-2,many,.,AWSLPPTGAGGYT
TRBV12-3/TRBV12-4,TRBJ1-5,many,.,ASRSGLGSAQPQH
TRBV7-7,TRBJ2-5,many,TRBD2,ASSLSSSGRETQY
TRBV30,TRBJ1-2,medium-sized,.,AWSLQGTGYT
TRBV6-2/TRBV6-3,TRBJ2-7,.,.,ASSYSVYEQY
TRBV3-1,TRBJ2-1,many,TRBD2,ASSPHPPSLAGVVNEQF
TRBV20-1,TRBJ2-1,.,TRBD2,SAREYLWLAGGPGYNEQF
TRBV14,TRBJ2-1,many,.,ASRENLKPGRGEQF
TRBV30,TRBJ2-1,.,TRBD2,AWSLTSGFFNEQF
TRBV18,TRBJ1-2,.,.,ASSPAGDTNYGYT
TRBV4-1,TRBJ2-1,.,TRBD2,ASSQEWASGSWQF
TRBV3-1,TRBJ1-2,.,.,ASSDNYGYT
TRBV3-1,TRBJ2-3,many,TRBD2,ASSQMGLAKDTQY
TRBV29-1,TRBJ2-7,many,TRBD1,SVDRGNSYEQY
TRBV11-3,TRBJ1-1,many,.,ASSLGLGGTEAF
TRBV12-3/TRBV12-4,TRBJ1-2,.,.,ASSRQQGYGYT
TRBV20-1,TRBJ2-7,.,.,SAISGTFYEQY
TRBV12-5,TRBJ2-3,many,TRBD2,ASGLTLAGGAQY
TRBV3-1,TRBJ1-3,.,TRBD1,ASSLSQGAGNTIY